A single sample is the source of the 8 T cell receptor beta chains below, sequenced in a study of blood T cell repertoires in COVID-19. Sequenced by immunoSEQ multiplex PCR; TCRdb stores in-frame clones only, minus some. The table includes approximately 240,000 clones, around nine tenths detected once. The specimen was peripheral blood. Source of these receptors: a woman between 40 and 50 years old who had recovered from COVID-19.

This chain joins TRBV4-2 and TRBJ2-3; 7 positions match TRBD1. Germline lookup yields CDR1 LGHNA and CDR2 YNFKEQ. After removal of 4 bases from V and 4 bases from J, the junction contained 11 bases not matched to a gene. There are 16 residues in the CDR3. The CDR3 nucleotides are TGTGCCAGCAGCCGACAGGGACAACCAACCGCAGATACGCAGTATTTT. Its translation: CASSRQGQPTADTQYF.

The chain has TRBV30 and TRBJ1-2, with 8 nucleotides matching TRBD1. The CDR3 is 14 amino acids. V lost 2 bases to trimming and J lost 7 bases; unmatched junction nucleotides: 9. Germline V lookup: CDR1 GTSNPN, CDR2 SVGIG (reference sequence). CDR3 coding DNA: TGTGCCTGGAGTCGACAGGGGCCCCTCGGTGGCTACACCTTC. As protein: CAWSRQGPLGGYTF.

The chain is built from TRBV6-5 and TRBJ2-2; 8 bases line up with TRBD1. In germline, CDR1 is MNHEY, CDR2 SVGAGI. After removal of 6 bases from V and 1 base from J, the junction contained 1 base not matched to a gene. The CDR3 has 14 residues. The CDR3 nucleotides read TGTGCCAGCAGCGGGACAGGGAACACCGGGGAGCTGTTTTTT. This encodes CASSGTGNTGELFF.

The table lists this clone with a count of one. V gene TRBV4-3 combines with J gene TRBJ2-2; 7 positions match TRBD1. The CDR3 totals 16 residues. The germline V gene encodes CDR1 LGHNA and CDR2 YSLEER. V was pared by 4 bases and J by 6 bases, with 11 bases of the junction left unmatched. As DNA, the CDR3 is TGCGCCAGCAGCCGCAAGAACACCGACAGGGCCGGGGAGCTGTTTTTT. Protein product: CASSRKNTDRAGELFF.

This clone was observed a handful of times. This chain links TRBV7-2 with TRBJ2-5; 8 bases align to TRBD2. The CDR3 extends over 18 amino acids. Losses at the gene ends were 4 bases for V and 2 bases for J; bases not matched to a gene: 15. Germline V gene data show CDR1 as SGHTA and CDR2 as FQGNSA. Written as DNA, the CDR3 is TGTGCCAGCAGCTCACCCCTGGGAGCGGGAGTTAGGCAAGAGACCCAGTACTTC. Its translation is CASSSPLGAGVRQETQYF.

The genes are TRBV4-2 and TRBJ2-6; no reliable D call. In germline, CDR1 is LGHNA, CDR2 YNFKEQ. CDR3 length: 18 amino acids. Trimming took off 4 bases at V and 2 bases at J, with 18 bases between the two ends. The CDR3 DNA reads TGTGCCAGCAGCCCCTGGAGTCTAACCAGCACTGGGGCCAACGTCCTGACTTTC. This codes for CASSPWSLTSTGANVLTF.

The CDR3 spells CSVTSGSHQFF. CDR3 nucleotide sequence: TGCAGCGTGACTAGCGGGAGTCATCAGTTCTTC. The V and J genes are TRBV29-1 and TRBJ2-1; 12 bases match TRBD2. The CDR3 is made up of 11 amino acids. After removal of 6 bases from V and 13 bases from J, the junction contained 4 bases not matched to a gene. Germline loops: CDR1 SQVTM, CDR2 ANQGSEA.

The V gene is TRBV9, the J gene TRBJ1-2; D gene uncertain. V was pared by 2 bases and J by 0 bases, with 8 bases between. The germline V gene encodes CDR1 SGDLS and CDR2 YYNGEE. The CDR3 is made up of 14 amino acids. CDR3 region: CASSVNTANYGYTF. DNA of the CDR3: TGTGCCAGCAGCGTTAACACAGCTAACTATGGCTACACCTTC.